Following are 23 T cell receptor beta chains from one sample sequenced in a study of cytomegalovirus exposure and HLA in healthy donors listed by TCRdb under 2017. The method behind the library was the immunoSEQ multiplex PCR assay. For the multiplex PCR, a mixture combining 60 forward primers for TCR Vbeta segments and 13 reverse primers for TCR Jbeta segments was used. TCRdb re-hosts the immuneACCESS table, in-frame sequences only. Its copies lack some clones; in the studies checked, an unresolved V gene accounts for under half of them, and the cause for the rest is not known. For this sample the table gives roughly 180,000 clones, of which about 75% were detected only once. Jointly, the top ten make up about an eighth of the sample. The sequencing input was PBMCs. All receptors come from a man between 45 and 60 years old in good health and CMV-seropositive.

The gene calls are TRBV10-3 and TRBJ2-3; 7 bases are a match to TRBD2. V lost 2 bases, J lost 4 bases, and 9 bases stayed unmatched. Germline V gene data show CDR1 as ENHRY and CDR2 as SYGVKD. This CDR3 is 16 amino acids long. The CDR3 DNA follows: TGTGCCATCAGTGAGGGGAGCGGGGCCCAGGCAGATACGCAGTATTTT. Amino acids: CAISEGSGAQADTQYF.

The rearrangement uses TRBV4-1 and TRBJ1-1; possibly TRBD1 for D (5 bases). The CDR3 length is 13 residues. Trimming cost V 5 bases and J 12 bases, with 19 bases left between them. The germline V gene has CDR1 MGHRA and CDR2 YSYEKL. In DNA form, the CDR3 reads TGCGCCAGCAGCGGTCGATCGGAGGGGATAACTTTCTTT. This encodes CASSGRSEGITFF.

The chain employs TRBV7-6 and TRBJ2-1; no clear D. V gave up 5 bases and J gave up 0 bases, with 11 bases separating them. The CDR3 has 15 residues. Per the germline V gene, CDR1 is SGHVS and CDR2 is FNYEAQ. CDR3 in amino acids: CASSLNPSSYNEQFF. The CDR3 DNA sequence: TGTGCCAGCAGCCTAAACCCTAGCTCCTACAATGAGCAGTTCTTC.

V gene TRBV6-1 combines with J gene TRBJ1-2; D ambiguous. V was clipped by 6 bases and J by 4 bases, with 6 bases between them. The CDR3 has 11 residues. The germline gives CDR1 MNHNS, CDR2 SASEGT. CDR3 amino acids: CASRQFYGYTF. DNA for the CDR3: TGTGCCAGCAGGCAGTTCTATGGCTACACCTTC.

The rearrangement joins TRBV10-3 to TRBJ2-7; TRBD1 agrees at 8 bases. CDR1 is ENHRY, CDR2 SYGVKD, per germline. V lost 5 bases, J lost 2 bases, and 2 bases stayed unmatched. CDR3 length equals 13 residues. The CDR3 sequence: CAISQTGAYEQYV. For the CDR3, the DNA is TGTGCCATCAGTCAGACAGGGGCCTACGAGCAGTACGTC.

The CDR3 loop is CASSEQGTPADTQYF. CDR3 sequence (DNA): TGTGCCAGCAGTGAGCAGGGAACCCCAGCAGATACGCAGTATTTT. The chain joins TRBV6-4 to TRBJ2-3; tentatively, D is TRBD1 (5 bases). The CDR3 covers 15 residues. CDR1 and CDR2 (germline): MRHNA, SNTAGT. Trimming pared 3 bases from V and 4 bases from J, leaving 14 bases between.

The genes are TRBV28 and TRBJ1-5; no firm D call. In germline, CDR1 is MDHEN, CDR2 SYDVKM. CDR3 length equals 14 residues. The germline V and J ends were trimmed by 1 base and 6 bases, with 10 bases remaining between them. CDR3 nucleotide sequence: TGTGCCAGCAGTTTATCCCCAGGAAGTCAGCCCCAGCATTTT. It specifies CASSLSPGSQPQHF.

This CDR3 is CASTVDWGADTQYF. The CDR3 DNA follows: TGTGCCAGCACCGTCGACTGGGGGGCAGATACGCAGTATTTT. The chain couples TRBV6-1 to TRBJ2-3, with D possibly TRBD2 on 6 matching bases. This CDR3 spans 14 amino acids. The V gene's germline CDR1 is MNHNS and CDR2 SASEGT. Trimming stripped 7 bases from V and 4 bases from J, with 15 bases between.

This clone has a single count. The CDR3: CASSIGFGTGELFF. In DNA, the CDR3 is TGTGCCAGTAGTATAGGGTTCGGCACCGGGGAGCTGTTTTTT. The gene calls are TRBV19 and TRBJ2-2, with no clear D. Germline-derived CDR1 and CDR2 are LNHDA and SQIVND (reference sequence). The CDR3 has 14 residues. V dropped 1 base and J dropped 4 bases, with 7 bases sitting between them. Complete variable domain (other parts from reference TRBV19 and TRBJ2-2): DGGITQSPKYLFRKEGQNVTLSCEQNLNHDAMYWYRQDPGQGLRLIYYSQIVNDFQKGDIAEGYSVSREKKESFPLTVTSAQKNPTAFYLCASSIGFGTGELFFGEGSRLTVL.

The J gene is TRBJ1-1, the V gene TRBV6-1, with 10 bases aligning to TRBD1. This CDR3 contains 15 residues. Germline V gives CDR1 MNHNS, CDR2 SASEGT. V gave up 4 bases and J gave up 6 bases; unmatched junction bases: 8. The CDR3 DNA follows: TGTGCCAGCAGTGTGCCGAGACAGGGGGCCGCTGAAGCTTTCTTT. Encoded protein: CASSVPRQGAAEAFF.

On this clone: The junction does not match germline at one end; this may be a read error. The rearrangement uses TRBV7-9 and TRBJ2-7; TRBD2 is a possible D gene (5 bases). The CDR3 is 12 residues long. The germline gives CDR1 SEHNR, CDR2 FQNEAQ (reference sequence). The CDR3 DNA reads TGTTCCAGCGGCAACGGGGACTACGAGCAGTACTTC. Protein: CSSGNGDYEQYF.

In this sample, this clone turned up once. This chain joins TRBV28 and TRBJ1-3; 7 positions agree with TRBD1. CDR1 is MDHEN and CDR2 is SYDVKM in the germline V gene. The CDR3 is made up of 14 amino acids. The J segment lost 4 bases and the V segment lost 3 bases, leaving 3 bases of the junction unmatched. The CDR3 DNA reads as TGTGCCAGCAGTTTTCCGACAGGGGGAAACACCATATATTTT. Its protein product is CASSFPTGGNTIYF. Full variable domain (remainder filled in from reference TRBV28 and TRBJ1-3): DVKVTQSSRYLVKRTGEKVFLECVQDMDHENMFWYRQDPGLGLRLIYFSYDVKMKEKGDIPEGYSVSREKKERFSLILESASTNQTSMYLCASSFPTGGNTIYFGEGSWLTVV.

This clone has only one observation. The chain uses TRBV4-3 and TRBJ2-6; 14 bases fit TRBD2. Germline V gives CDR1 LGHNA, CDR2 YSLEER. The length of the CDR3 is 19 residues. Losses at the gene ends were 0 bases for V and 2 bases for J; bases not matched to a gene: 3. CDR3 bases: TGCGCCAGCAGCCAAGATAAGACTAGCGGGGGGGCTGGGGCCAACGTCCTGACTTTC. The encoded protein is CASSQDKTSGGAGANVLTF.

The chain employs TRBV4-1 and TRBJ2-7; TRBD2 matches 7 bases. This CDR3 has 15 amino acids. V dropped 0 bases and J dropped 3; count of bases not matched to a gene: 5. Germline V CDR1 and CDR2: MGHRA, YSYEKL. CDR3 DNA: TGCGCCAGCAGCCAAGATGGTTCGGGGGGCTACGAGCAGTACGTC. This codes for CASSQDGSGGYEQYV.

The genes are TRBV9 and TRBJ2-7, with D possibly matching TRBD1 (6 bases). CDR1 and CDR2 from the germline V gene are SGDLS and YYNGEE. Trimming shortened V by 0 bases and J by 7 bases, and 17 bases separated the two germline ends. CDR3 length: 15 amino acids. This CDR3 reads CASSVADSTTLEQYF. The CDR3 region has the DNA TGTGCCAGCAGCGTAGCGGACAGTACTACGTTGGAGCAGTACTTC.

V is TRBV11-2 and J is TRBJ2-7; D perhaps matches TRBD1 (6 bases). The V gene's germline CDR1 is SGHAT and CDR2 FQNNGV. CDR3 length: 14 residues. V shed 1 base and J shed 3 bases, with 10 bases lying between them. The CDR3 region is CASSLAQGIYEQYV. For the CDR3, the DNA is TGTGCCAGCAGCTTAGCACAGGGAATCTACGAGCAGTACGTC.

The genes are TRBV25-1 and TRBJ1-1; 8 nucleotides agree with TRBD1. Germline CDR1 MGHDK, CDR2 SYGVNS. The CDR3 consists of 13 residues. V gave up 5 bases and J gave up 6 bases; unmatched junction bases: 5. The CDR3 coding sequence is TGTGCCAGCAGTCCCGACAGGGGCGCTGAAGCTTTCTTT. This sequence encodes CASSPDRGAEAFF.

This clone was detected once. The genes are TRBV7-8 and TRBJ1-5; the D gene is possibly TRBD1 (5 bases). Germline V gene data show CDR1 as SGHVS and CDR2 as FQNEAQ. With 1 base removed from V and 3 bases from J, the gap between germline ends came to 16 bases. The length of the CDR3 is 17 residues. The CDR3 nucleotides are TGTGCCAGCAGCTTAGGGGGGGTATGGGCTAACAATCAGCCCCAGCATTTT. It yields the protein CASSLGGVWANNQPQHF.

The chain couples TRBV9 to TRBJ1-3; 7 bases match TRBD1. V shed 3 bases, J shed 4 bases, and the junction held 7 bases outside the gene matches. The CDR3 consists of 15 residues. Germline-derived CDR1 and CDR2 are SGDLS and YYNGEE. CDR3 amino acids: CASSAEWDSGNTIYF. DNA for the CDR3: TGTGCCAGCAGCGCAGAGTGGGACAGCGGAAACACCATATATTTT.

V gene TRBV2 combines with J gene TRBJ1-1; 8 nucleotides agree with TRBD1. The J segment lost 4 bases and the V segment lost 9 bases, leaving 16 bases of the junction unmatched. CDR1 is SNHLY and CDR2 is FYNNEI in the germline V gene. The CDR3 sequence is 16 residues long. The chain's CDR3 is CASPNERTGLGTEAFF. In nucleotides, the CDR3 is TGTGCCAGTCCGAATGAGAGGACAGGGTTGGGCACTGAAGCTTTCTTT.

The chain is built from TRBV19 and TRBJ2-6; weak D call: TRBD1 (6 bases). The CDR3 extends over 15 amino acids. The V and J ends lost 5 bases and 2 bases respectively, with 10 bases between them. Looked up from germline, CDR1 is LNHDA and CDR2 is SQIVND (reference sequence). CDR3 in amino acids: CASSVHRAGANVLTF. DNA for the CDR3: TGTGCCAGTAGTGTCCACAGGGCTGGGGCCAACGTCCTGACTTTC.

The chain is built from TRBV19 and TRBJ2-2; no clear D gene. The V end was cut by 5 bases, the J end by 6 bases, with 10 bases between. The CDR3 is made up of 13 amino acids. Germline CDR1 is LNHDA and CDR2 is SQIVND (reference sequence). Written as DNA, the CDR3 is TGTGCCAGTAGTCCGACCCGGGCCGGGGAGCTGTTTTTT. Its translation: CASSPTRAGELFF.

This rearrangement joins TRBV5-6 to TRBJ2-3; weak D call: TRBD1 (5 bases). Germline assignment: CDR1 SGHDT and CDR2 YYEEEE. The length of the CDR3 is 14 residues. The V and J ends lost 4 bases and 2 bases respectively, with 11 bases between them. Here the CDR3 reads CASSPPTVTDTQYF. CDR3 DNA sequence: TGTGCCAGCAGCCCCCCGACAGTCACAGATACGCAGTATTTT.